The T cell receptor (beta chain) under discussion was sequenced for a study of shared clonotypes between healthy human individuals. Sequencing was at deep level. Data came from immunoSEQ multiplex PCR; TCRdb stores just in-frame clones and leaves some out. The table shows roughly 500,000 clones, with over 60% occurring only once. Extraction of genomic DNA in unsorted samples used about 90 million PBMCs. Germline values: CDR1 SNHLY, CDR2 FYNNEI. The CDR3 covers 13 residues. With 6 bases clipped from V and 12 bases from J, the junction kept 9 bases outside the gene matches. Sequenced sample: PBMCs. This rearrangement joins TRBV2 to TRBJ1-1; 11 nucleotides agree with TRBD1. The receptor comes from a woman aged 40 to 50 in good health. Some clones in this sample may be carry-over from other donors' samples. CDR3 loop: CASSRRDRGESFF. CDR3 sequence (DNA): TGTGCCAGCAGCAGACGGGACAGGGGGGAGTCTTTCTTT. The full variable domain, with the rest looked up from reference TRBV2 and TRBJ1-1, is EPEVTQTPSHQVTQMGQEVILRCVPISNHLYFYWYRQILGQKVEFLVSFYNNEISEKSEIFDDQFSVERPDGSNFTLKIRSTKLEDSAMYFCASSRRDRGESFFGQGTRLTVV.